Shown below are 12 T cell receptor beta chains from a single sample sequenced in a study of beta chain features in type 1 diabetes. General study findings and limits: Type 1 diabetes patients showed a moderate but significant shortening of TCRB CDR3s in all four CD4+ subsets.

Isolated RNA was reverse transcribed in full, so expressed TCRB transcripts were sequenced. Libraries were prepared by immunoSEQ multiplex PCR; TCRdb keeps only in-frame clonotypes and omits some of them. The sample lists about 700,000 clones, over 10% seen once, with 0.02% to 0.025% in the top ten. Their target antigens are unknown. The sequenced material came from naive CD4+ T cells from blood. These TCRs come from a man younger than 35 with type 1 diabetes.

The chain employs TRBV15 and TRBJ2-7; possible D gene TRBD2, 5 bases. Trimming cost V 4 bases and J 3 bases, with 16 bases left between them. The CDR3 runs 15 residues. CDR1 LNHNV and CDR2 YYDKDF come from the germline V gene (reference sequence). The CDR3 nucleotides are TGTGCCACCAGCAATTGGGCGGACGGGATCTACGAGCAGTACTTC. It specifies CATSNWADGIYEQYF.

The gene calls are TRBV5-1 and TRBJ2-6; no firm D call. Germline-derived CDR1 and CDR2 are SGHRS and YFSETQ. V shed 0 bases and J shed 1 base, with 14 bases lying between them. This CDR3 contains 18 residues. CDR3 sequence reads: CASSLALISGSGANVLTF. CDR3 nucleotide sequence: TGCGCCAGCAGCTTGGCCTTAATCTCCGGATCTGGGGCCAACGTCCTGACTTTC.

This clone has a handful of counts. Other DNA sequences in the same sample also yield this CDR3. This chain connects TRBV28 to TRBJ1-2; D not resolved. From germline, CDR1 is MDHEN and CDR2 SYDVKM. The CDR3 length is 12 residues. Trimming cost V 2 bases and J 3 bases, with 4 bases left between them. CDR3 loop: CASSLADYGYTF. The DNA for the CDR3 is TGTGCCAGCAGTTTAGCCGACTATGGCTACACCTTC.

The rearrangement uses TRBV9 and TRBJ1-1, with TRBD1 matching 7 bases. The CDR3 sequence is 14 residues long. Germline V lookup: CDR1 SGDLS, CDR2 YYNGEE. J gave up 3 bases and V 3 bases, and 5 bases lay outside the gene matches. The CDR3 region is CASSALQGDTEAFF. The CDR3 DNA reads as TGTGCCAGCAGCGCCCTTCAGGGGGACACTGAAGCTTTCTTT.

This clone was observed a few times. The chain is built from TRBV29-1 and TRBJ1-3; 7 nucleotides match TRBD1. The CDR3 runs to 14 residues. The V gene's germline CDR1 is SQVTM and CDR2 ANQGSEA. V lost 1 base and J lost 4; bases outside the gene matches: 4. Written as DNA, the CDR3 is TGCAGCGTTGAAGCCCCGACAGGGGGAAACACCATATATTTT. Translated: CSVEAPTGGNTIYF.

The V call is TRBV4-1, the J call TRBJ2-5, with D possibly being TRBD1 (5 bases). Trimming removed 3 bases from V and 2 bases from J, with 16 bases in between. Germline CDR1 and CDR2: MGHRA and YSYEKL. The CDR3 loop spans 16 amino acids. The CDR3 is CASSQGRVGLQETQYF. The CDR3 nucleotides are TGCGCCAGCAGCCAGGGCAGGGTAGGGCTACAAGAGACCCAGTACTTC.

This clone was detected only a few times. This chain links TRBV7-9 with TRBJ2-2, with D uncertain. Germline CDR1 is SEHNR and CDR2 is FQNEAQ (reference sequence). V was cut by 1 base and J by 1 base, with 16 bases left in between. The CDR3 has 18 amino acids. The DNA for the CDR3 is TGTGCCAGCAGCTTAGACCAGACTCAACTCATGAACACCGGGGAGCTGTTTTTT. Its protein is CASSLDQTQLMNTGELFF.

This clone appeared a few times. V is TRBV19 and J is TRBJ2-2; D may be TRBD2 (5 bases). This CDR3 has 15 residues. Germline-derived CDR1 and CDR2 are LNHDA and SQIVND (reference sequence). V shed 3 bases and J shed 3 bases, with 11 bases lying between them. The CDR3 here is CASSMMDSYTGELFF. As DNA, the CDR3 is TGTGCCAGTAGTATGATGGACTCCTACACCGGGGAGCTGTTTTTT.

This clone was detected only a few times. The chain has TRBV6-1 and TRBJ1-4, with D possibly being TRBD1 (5 bases). Between the trimmed V and J ends, which lost 4 bases and 7 bases, there was a span of 10 bases. The CDR3 covers 13 residues. Germline V gene lookup returns CDR1 MNHNS and CDR2 SASEGT. In nucleotides, the CDR3 is TGTGCCAGCAGTGGGTTCGGGGGTGAAAAACTGTTTTTT. This encodes CASSGFGGEKLFF.

This clone turned up a few times. Distinct nucleotide sequences in the sample also encode this CDR3. V is TRBV7-9 and J is TRBJ2-7, with D perhaps matching TRBD2 (5 bases). The V end lost 1 base, the J end lost 4 bases, and 8 bases lay between the germline ends. CDR1 and CDR2 (germline): SEHNR, FQNEAQ (reference sequence). The CDR3 is 13 residues long. Here the CDR3 reads CASSLVSGYEQYF. CDR3 nucleotide sequence: TGTGCCAGCAGCTTAGTTTCGGGGTACGAGCAGTACTTC.

J is TRBJ1-2 and V is TRBV18; 10 nucleotides agree with TRBD1. Unmatched junction bases numbered 5, after V lost 4 bases and J lost 3 bases. CDR1 is KGHSH, CDR2 LQKENI, per germline. The CDR3 has 15 residues. CDR3 coding DNA: TGTGCCAGCTCACTTGGGACAGGGGAAGACTATGGCTACACCTTC. It encodes CASSLGTGEDYGYTF.

This clone was found a few times. The V and J genes are TRBV9 and TRBJ2-6, with 8 bases lining up with TRBD2. The length of the CDR3 is 16 residues. The germline V gene has CDR1 SGDLS and CDR2 YYNGEE. V shed 4 bases and J 0 bases; nucleotides not matched to a gene: 3. CDR3 nucleotide sequence: TGTGCCAGCAGCTCGGGAGGGGGCTCTGGGGCCAACGTCCTGACTTTC. Protein sequence: CASSSGGGSGANVLTF.